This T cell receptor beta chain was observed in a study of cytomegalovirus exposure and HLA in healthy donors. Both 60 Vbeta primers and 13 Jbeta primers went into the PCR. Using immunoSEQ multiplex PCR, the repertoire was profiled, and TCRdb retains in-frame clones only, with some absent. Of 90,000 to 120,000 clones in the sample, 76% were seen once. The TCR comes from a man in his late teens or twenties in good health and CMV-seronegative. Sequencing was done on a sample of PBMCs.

The CDR3 sequence is CAIQRGDEQYF. Here the CDR3 DNA reads TGTGCCATCCAGCGGGGGGACGAGCAGTACTTC. This chain links TRBV10-3 with TRBJ2-7; 9 bases fit TRBD2. J was trimmed by 5 bases and V by 8 bases; bases with no gene match: 1. CDR3 size: 11 residues. Looked up from germline, CDR1 is ENHRY and CDR2 is SYGVKD.